This T cell receptor (beta chain) was identified in a study of identical twins. Findings and caveats of the study: Models underestimated out-of-frame TCR alpha sharing in monozygotic twins.

TCRdb re-derived calls from the 5' RACE reads in MiXCR, one entry per CDR3 protein. Of about 470,000 distinct CDR3 sequences listed, more than 20% were seen once; the top ten hold 2.9%. V lost 7 bases, J lost 4 bases, and 21 bases lay in between. The CDR3 has 15 residues. Germline V lookup: CDR1 SQVTM, CDR2 ANQGSEA. In the case of this clonotype: Its target is not known.

The same data also contributed to another study, on T cells expressing NK-cell markers. That work contributes: Only alpha-beta TCR T cells were sorted in several experiments, using an anti-gamma-delta TCR antibody.

The chain uses TRBV29-1 and TRBJ2-3; D may be TRBD1 (6 bases). The receptor comes from a woman aged 18-29 years in good health. The sample consisted of CD4+ T cells sorted from blood. As DNA, the CDR3 is TGCAGCGCCGGAGGAAGGGGGTCGGGATCAGATACGCAGTATTTT. It encodes CSAGGRGSGSDTQYF.